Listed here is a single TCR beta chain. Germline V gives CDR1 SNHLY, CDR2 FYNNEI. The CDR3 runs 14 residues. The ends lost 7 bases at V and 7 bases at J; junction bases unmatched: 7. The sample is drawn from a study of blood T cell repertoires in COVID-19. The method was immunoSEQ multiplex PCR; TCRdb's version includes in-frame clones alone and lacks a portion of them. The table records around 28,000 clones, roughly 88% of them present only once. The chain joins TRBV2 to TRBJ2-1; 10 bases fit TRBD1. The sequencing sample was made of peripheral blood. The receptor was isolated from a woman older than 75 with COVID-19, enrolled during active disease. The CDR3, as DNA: TGTGCCAGCAACCGACAGGGGGCAAAAAATGAGCAGTTCTTC. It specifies CASNRQGAKNEQFF. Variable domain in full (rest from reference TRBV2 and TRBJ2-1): EPEVTQTPSHQVTQMGQEVILRCVPISNHLYFYWYRQILGQKVEFLVSFYNNEISEKSEIFDDQFSVERPDGSNFTLKIRSTKLEDSAMYFCASNRQGAKNEQFFGPGTRLTVL.